This section outlines one T cell receptor (beta chain) sequence together with its context. Its antigen is still unknown. No qualities accompany the bases; no much larger clone lies one base away. This sample is drawn from a study of beta chain features in type 1 diabetes (dated by TCRdb to 2016 to 2018). Study-level background: Mean age, gender distribution, total cell number and subset yield were not different between patients and healthy donors. A total of 107,917,701 sorted cells were examined across all samples, and a strong correlation was observed between cell number per subset and RNA yield. The study compared the TCRB repertoires of sorted circulating CD4+ T cell subsets in recently diagnosed type 1 diabetes patients with those in matched healthy donors. Regulatory and stem cell-like memory subsets were obtained from only 8 patients and about 8 healthy donors, while naive and central memory subsets were obtained from all 28 donors.

The High Capacity cDNA Reverse Transcription Kit was used to reverse transcribe all of the isolated RNA, meaning that expressed TCRB transcripts were what got sequenced. Naive, central memory and regulatory T cell samples underwent deep immunoSEQ sequencing, averaging about 3.57 million total reads per sample. Sorted cells were lysed in RLT buffer and RNA was extracted with DNase-treated RNeasy Micro or Mini kits, depending on cell number. Each cell subset was processed separately to prevent cross-contamination, with patient and healthy donor samples processed together. The immunoSEQ multiplex PCR was used to amplify TCRB sequences from cDNA, yielding 87-bp fragments that span the CDR3 region. Amplicons were sequenced on the Illumina HiSeq platform. From the authors' description of their analysis: PCR bias was computationally corrected using synthetic template baselines, reads within Hamming distance 2 were collapsed, and singletons that could not be merged were discarded. By aligning reads against IMGT, V, D and J genes, CDR3 length, and insertions or deletions at six rearrangement sites were assigned. Within each subset, clonotype counts were normalized to sorted cell number, and only after that were true diversity and Gini coefficients computed with the tcR R package. The overlap coefficient, calculated on TCRB nucleotide sequences, was used to quantify repertoire sharing. Out-of-frame TCRB sequences from naive cells were analyzed as a proxy for the pre-selection repertoire. TCRdb stores this immuneACCESS table with in-frame sequences only. Part of the clones is absent; in the studies checked, under half of the shortfall reflects unresolved V genes, and no reason is known for the rest. That table furnishes V, J and clone size, whereas the DNA furnished D and trimming. Here the sample has about 360,000 clones; around 13% occur a single time. Jointly, the top ten make up approximately 0.015% of the sample.

Each donor gave one peripheral blood draw, averaging roughly 100 mL, which was collected into heparinised tubes. A BD FACSAria II and a panel including CD45RO, CCR7, CD25, CD127, CD95 and CD27 were used to sort naive, central memory, regulatory and stem cell-like memory CD4+ T cells. A purity above 95% was achieved for all sorted populations. PBMCs were separated immediately by Lymphoprep density gradient centrifugation and were stained directly, without being cultured. So that batch effects would be minimized, each experiment stained and sorted samples in pairs, pairing one healthy donor with one patient. Overall study outcomes, separate from this receptor: Shorter templates might have been favored by PCR, but patient and control samples were amplified and corrected together, so both groups would have been affected equally by any skew. At VDJ recombination sites, type 1 diabetes patients had fewer insertions and more deleted nucleotides, which implies abnormalities in thymic rearrangement. Because the HLA sub-analyses included only small numbers of individuals, any influence of HLA type on TCRB rearrangement was left unresolved. Sequencing cDNA rather than genomic DNA could over-represent highly expressing activated cells, although activation and CD3 levels did not differ between groups. A moderate but significant shortening of TCRB CDR3 length was observed in type 1 diabetes patients in all four CD4+ subsets. The naive, central memory and regulatory TCRB repertoires appeared to resemble one another more closely among patients than among healthy donors.

From the cysteine up to the phenylalanine, the CDR3 has a length of 15 residues. The only DNA kept is the CDR3, 45 bases in frame from the first base. Looking up the germline V gene yields CDR1 SGHTA and CDR2 FQGNSA. Cut back by 1 base and 8 bases, the V and J ends lie 15 bases apart. Sequenced sample: naive CD4+ T cells from blood. The cell subset or site label for this specimen denotes: true naive CD4+ T cells. The V and J genes are TRBV7-2 and TRBJ2-1; the best D guess is TRBD2, with 6 bases matching. The receptor was isolated from a man between 18 and 35 years old in good health. The CDR3 in this case is CASSLGGRGGDEQFF. The nucleotide sequence is TGTGCCAGCAGCTTAGGAGGTCGCGGAGGGGATGAGCAGTTCTTC.